Detailed here is one T cell receptor (beta chain). This clonotype was recorded at least ten times. Its antigen is unknown. No base quality information exists; no much larger clone differs at one position. V is shortened by 5 bases, J by 3 bases, and the region joining them spans 11 bases. The CDR3 starts with the cysteine, ends with the phenylalanine, and has 12 residues. The retained sequence is limited to the CDR3, 36 bases, with the frame set at the first base. The germline V gene encodes CDR1 DFQATT and CDR2 SNEGSKA (reference sequence). This entry is derived from a study of blood T cells in healthy people across ages (dated by TCRdb to 2015 to 2017). Notes on the research overall: In model experiments, template switching captured about one uniquely barcoded TCR beta cDNA molecule for every two T cells. Donors were grouped into four age groups: young (average approximately 15 years), middle-aged (around 39), aged (over 55) and long-lived (just over 80). To track age-related changes in TCR beta repertoire diversity, the study relied on deep sequencing normalized with unique cDNA molecular identifiers. The study analyzed two additional independent replicas of 1 million unique cDNA reads from the same blood draw for two donors, one aged 18 to 29 and one aged 80 or older. To avoid experimental bias, donors of different ages were spread randomly across the sequencing lanes. What the authors observed across the whole study: Compared with the aged group, more naive CD4+ T cells, fewer expanded clones and increased TCR diversity were shown by the long-lived group, suggesting age selection. Conclusive comparison of naive and antigen-experienced compartments was prevented by the profiling of bulk unsorted PBMCs. As age increased, observed TCR beta diversity per million T cells dropped in a roughly linear way, and a significant reduction was already evident by age around 41. The CMV infection status of donors was not known, potentially confounding age-related changes in expanded clonotypes. A strong correlation was found between observed TCR beta diversity and the percentage of naive T cells measured by flow cytometry. Estimates of total diversity from one million sequenced T cells were regarded as lower bounds and underestimates.

Libraries were built with 5' RACE. The reads were generated on an Illumina HiSeq 2500. A second PCR of 7 to 11 cycles was performed with a sample-barcoded 5' primer and a J-beta primer mix. A template-switch 5' adaptor carrying 12 random nucleotides introduced a unique molecular identifier onto each TCR beta cDNA molecule. At least 2.5 million CDR3-containing paired-end reads were obtained from each sample. All of the RNA was converted into first-strand cDNA using the Mint cDNA synthesis kit, with a TRBC-specific oligonucleotide serving as the primer. Following uracil-DNA glycosylase treatment, a first 18-cycle PCR with universal primers M1SS and BC2_uni_R was performed on all cDNA. Processing in the source paper ran as follows. For normalization, 1 million high-quality reads, each with a distinct molecular identifier, were randomly selected from each sample. Reads sharing molecular identifiers were discarded rather than binned into consensus sequences. MiTCR, with a Q25 quality threshold and the strictest error-elimination algorithm, was used for CDR3 identification, clonotype clustering and error correction. A nonparametric unseen species model using Euler transformation provided a lower-bound estimate of total TCR beta diversity. TCRdb reworked the public reads: Q25 trimming with fastp, MiXCR clone assembly, productive beta chains retained. Here each entry gathers all rows of one CDR3 protein and keeps the most common genes and DNA. Clone size and V and J calls follow TCRdb, not the original study. The sample table holds fewer than 2,000,000 distinct CDR3 sequences, of which about 32% were seen once. The ten largest clonotypes hold about 11% of the sample.

The donors were 40 or so Caucasian individuals from Russia, aged 6 to 90 years, who were systemically healthy. Around 9.8 milliliters of peripheral blood were collected from each donor into EDTA-treated Vacutainer tubes. PBMCs were isolated by Ficoll-Paque density-gradient centrifugation, with at least 6.5 million obtained per sample. Trizol reagent was used to extract total RNA from PBMCs, with at least 6 micrograms per sample. Naive CD45RAhigh/CD27high T cell percentages were measured by flow cytometry on a PBMC aliquot from every donor. The sequencing input was blood. This sequence uses TRBV20-1 and TRBJ2-7; TRBD2 is possibly the D segment (5 matching bases). The source is a woman aged 30 to 39 in good health. The CDR3 in this case is CSARRGVYEQYF. The DNA reads TGCAGTGCTCGTCGGGGTGTCTACGAGCAGTACTTC.